A single sample is the source of the 8 T cell receptor beta chains below, sequenced in a study of cytomegalovirus exposure and HLA in healthy donors. Assay: immunoSEQ multiplex PCR; the TCRdb copy retains only in-frame clones and omits some. The sample includes 250,000 to 350,000 clones, approximately 86% seen only once; the top ten take approximately 1.1%. The sequenced material came from PBMCs. The receptors shown here come from a woman aged 25 to 39 in good health and CMV-seropositive.

V usage is TRBV6-1 and J usage is TRBJ2-1; no clear D. The CDR3 covers 13 residues. Germline assignment: CDR1 MNHNS and CDR2 SASEGT. Between the trimmed V and J ends, which lost 8 bases and 4 bases, there was a span of 12 bases. As DNA, the CDR3 is TGTGCCAGCGGCCGGACGGAATACAATGAGCAGTTCTTC. Its translation: CASGRTEYNEQFF.

The chain uses TRBV18 and TRBJ2-2; tentatively, D is TRBD1 (5 bases). The V gene's germline CDR1 is KGHSH and CDR2 LQKENI. This CDR3 has 15 residues. Trimming shortened V by 3 bases and J by 3 bases, and 11 bases separated the two germline ends. DNA for the CDR3: TGTGCCAGCTCACCGGGGCAGTGGGACACCGGGGAGCTGTTTTTT. The encoded protein is CASSPGQWDTGELFF.

V usage is TRBV4-3 and J usage is TRBJ2-1; D unresolved. Trimming cost V 0 bases and J 2 bases, with 5 bases left between them. This CDR3 has 14 residues. Per germline, CDR1 LGHNA and CDR2 YSLEER. This CDR3 reads CASSQEFAYNEQFF. The CDR3 DNA is TGCGCCAGCAGCCAAGAATTTGCCTACAATGAGCAGTTCTTC.

This chain joins TRBV6-5 and TRBJ2-1; unclear D gene. V dropped 6 bases and J dropped 7 bases, with 7 bases sitting between them. Germline CDR1 and CDR2: MNHEY and SVGAGI. CDR3 size: 11 residues. The CDR3 reads CASSQLNEQFF. CDR3 coding DNA: TGTGCCAGCAGCCAACTGAATGAGCAGTTCTTC.

The chain links TRBV29-1 to TRBJ2-1; 7 bases fit TRBD2. J gave up 0 bases and V 5 bases, and 10 bases lay outside the gene matches. CDR3 length equals 16 residues. Germline lookup yields CDR1 SQVTM and CDR2 ANQGSEA. CDR3 loop: CSVRRESPSSYNEQFF. CDR3 nucleotide sequence: TGCAGCGTTAGGCGGGAGAGCCCGAGCTCCTACAATGAGCAGTTCTTC.

This clone has just one count. The V gene is TRBV6-5, the J gene TRBJ1-5, with unresolved D. Germline V CDR1 and CDR2: MNHEY, SVGAGI. The CDR3 covers 13 residues. Trimming cost V 8 bases and J 2 bases, with 10 bases left between them. The CDR3 DNA reads as TGTGCCAGCTCCCTGACCGGCAATCAGCCCCAGCATTTT. Encoded protein: CASSLTGNQPQHF.

The J gene is TRBJ2-2, the V gene TRBV6-5; D may be TRBD1 (5 bases). Trimming removed 7 bases at V and 1 base at J, with 10 bases between. The CDR3 spans 14 residues. The germline gives CDR1 MNHEY, CDR2 SVGAGI. CDR3 DNA: TGTGCCAGCACGGAACAGGAGAACACCGGGGAGCTGTTTTTT. This encodes CASTEQENTGELFF.

This clone has ten or more counts. V usage is TRBV7-9 and J usage is TRBJ2-7, with TRBD2 identical over 11 bases. This CDR3 is built from 15 residues. Germline V lookup: CDR1 SEHNR, CDR2 FQNEAQ (reference sequence). Trimming cost V 5 bases and J 4 bases; bases outside gene matches: 7. CDR3 region: CASSGLAGGRYEQYF. Here the CDR3 DNA reads TGTGCCAGCAGCGGGCTAGCGGGAGGAAGGTACGAGCAGTACTTC.